The 17 T cell receptor beta chains in this list originate from one sample, sequenced in a study of cytomegalovirus exposure and HLA in healthy donors. The primer mix had 60 Vbeta and 13 Jbeta primers. Profiled with immunoSEQ multiplex PCR; TCRdb holds only in-frame clones, not every one. Found here are 130,000 to 150,000 clones, 70% to 85% of them singletons; the top ten hold 8.8%. The source material was PBMCs. The source is a woman aged 50 to 65 in good health and CMV-seropositive.

The J gene is TRBJ2-2, the V gene TRBV11-2; TRBD1 might be the D (7 bases). V was pared by 6 bases and J by 2 bases, with 13 bases between. The CDR3 is 15 residues long. Germline values: CDR1 SGHAT, CDR2 FQNNGV. The CDR3 DNA reads as TGTGCCAGCAGTCGCAGGGGGGACAACACCGGGGAGCTGTTTTTT. The encoded protein is CASSRRGDNTGELFF.

The chain carries TRBV5-1 and TRBJ2-3; no clear D. Deletions cut 2 bases from V and 0 bases from J, with 7 bases between. There are 14 residues in the CDR3. Germline V CDR1 and CDR2: SGHRS, YFSETQ. The CDR3 bases are TGCGCCAGCAGCTTACCCGAGAGCACAGATACGCAGTATTTT. This translates into CASSLPESTDTQYF.

The chain employs TRBV18 and TRBJ2-7; D unclear. Germline CDR1 is KGHSH and CDR2 is LQKENI. The CDR3 has 14 residues. V was clipped by 3 bases and J by 3 bases, with 12 bases between them. The CDR3 sequence: CASSPTTNNYEQYF. The DNA of the CDR3 is TGTGCCAGCTCACCGACAACCAACAACTACGAGCAGTACTTC.

This clone was detected only once. The chain uses TRBV5-1 and TRBJ2-5; 8 positions match TRBD1. Trimming removed 1 base from V and 3 bases from J; junction bases left unmatched: 2. The CDR3 loop spans 14 amino acids. The V gene's germline CDR1 is SGHRS and CDR2 YFSETQ. The CDR3 loop is CASSLRQGKETQYF. CDR3 in DNA: TGCGCCAGCAGCTTGAGACAGGGGAAAGAGACCCAGTACTTC.

This clone was picked up a small number of times. The chain combines TRBV28 with TRBJ1-2, with D hard to call. Germline V gene data show CDR1 as MDHEN and CDR2 as SYDVKM. The V gene lost 2 bases and the J gene lost 1 base, with 2 bases spanning the gap. There are 12 residues in the CDR3. This CDR3 reads CASSLLNYGYTF. CDR3 bases: TGTGCCAGCAGTTTACTTAACTATGGCTACACCTTC.

The chain combines TRBV30 with TRBJ2-1; 8 bases agree with TRBD1. Germline CDR1 and CDR2: GTSNPN and SVGIG (reference sequence). Trimming at V came to 5 bases and at J to 3 bases, leaving 6 bases not matched to a gene. The CDR3 length is 14 residues. The CDR3 sequence: CAWARQGSYNEQFF. CDR3 nucleotides: TGTGCCTGGGCCCGACAGGGGAGCTACAATGAGCAGTTCTTC.

V is TRBV2 and J is TRBJ1-1; TRBD1 might be the D (5 bases). Between the trimmed V and J ends, which lost 4 bases and 4 bases, there was a span of 13 bases. The CDR3 has 14 residues. Germline V lookup: CDR1 SNHLY, CDR2 FYNNEI. This CDR3 is CASSVGPLVTEAFF. The CDR3 nucleotides read TGTGCCAGCAGTGTGGGGCCGTTGGTCACTGAAGCTTTCTTT.

This CDR3 is CASSILGQATKNTEAFF. The CDR3 bases are TGTGCCAGTAGTATACTCGGACAGGCTACGAAAAACACTGAAGCTTTCTTT. The chain is built from TRBV19 and TRBJ1-1, with 7 bases that match TRBD1. The CDR3 sequence is 17 residues long. Looked up from germline, CDR1 is LNHDA and CDR2 is SQIVND (reference sequence). The trim removed 2 bases at V and 2 bases at J, leaving 11 bases unmatched.

Points on this clone: The sample carries other DNA sequences with the same CDR3. Written as DNA, the CDR3 is TGTGCCAGCAGTCCCCCTCTCACAGGGAGCGAGCAGTACTTC. Translated, it gives CASSPPLTGSEQYF. The rearrangement links TRBV28 to TRBJ2-7; D is possibly TRBD1 (6 bases). Per the germline V gene, CDR1 is MDHEN and CDR2 is SYDVKM. Deletions cut 5 bases from V and 6 bases from J, with 17 bases between. CDR3 length equals 14 residues.

The chain has TRBV7-2 and TRBJ2-5; D is unclear. The better agreement between TRBJ2-7 and the DNA end casts doubt on the J call. Germline V gives CDR1 SGHTA, CDR2 FQGNSA. The CDR3 has 11 amino acids. The CDR3 DNA reads as TGTGCCAGCAGCTCCACCTACGAGCAGTACTTC. It yields the protein CASSSTYEQYF.

The J gene is TRBJ1-1, the V gene TRBV7-3; D unclear. V shed 4 bases and J shed 4 bases, with 10 bases lying between them. CDR1 is SGHTA and CDR2 is FQGTGA in the germline V gene. The length of the CDR3 is 13 residues. CDR3 sequence reads: CASSSDRGTEAFF. CDR3 DNA sequence: TGTGCCAGCAGCTCCGATCGGGGCACTGAAGCTTTCTTT.

This clone was seen a few times. The chain employs TRBV2 and TRBJ1-6; D possibly corresponds to TRBD1 (5 bases). The CDR3 runs 13 residues. Per the germline V gene, CDR1 is SNHLY and CDR2 is FYNNEI. V was pared by 10 bases and J by 8 bases, with 15 bases between. The CDR3 sequence: CATRGERDSPLHF. As DNA, the CDR3 is TGTGCCACGCGGGGCGAAAGAGATTCACCCCTCCACTTT.

The chain has TRBV5-4 and TRBJ2-7, with 11 bases lining up with TRBD2. The trim removed 2 bases at V and 6 bases at J, leaving 4 bases unmatched. Germline CDR1 is SGHNT and CDR2 is YYREEE (reference sequence). The CDR3 loop spans 14 amino acids. The CDR3 reads CASSFLAGGREQYF. The DNA of the CDR3 is TGTGCCAGCAGCTTCCTAGCGGGGGGCCGCGAGCAGTACTTC.

The chain has TRBV5-1 and TRBJ1-1; weak D call: TRBD1 (6 bases). From germline, CDR1 is SGHRS and CDR2 YFSETQ. CDR3 length: 13 residues. V was trimmed by 2 bases and J by 6 bases, leaving 11 bases between them. The CDR3, as DNA: TGCGCCAGCAGCTTAGGCCGACAGGCTGAAGCTTTCTTT. Protein sequence: CASSLGRQAEAFF.

This clone was counted only a few times. The chain couples TRBV5-1 to TRBJ2-2, with TRBD1 matching over 10 bases. Trimming cost V 6 bases and J 3 bases; bases outside gene matches: 5. This CDR3 region has 15 residues. The germline V gene encodes CDR1 SGHRS and CDR2 YFSETQ. CDR3 region: CASTLGTGDTGELFF. Written as DNA, the CDR3 is TGCGCCAGCACCCTCGGGACAGGGGACACCGGGGAGCTGTTTTTT.

The V call is TRBV5-6, the J call TRBJ1-5, with 9 bases fitting TRBD1. Unmatched junction bases numbered 8, after V lost 2 bases and J lost 5 bases. In germline, CDR1 is SGHDT, CDR2 YYEEEE. The CDR3 has 16 residues. The CDR3 coding sequence is TGTGCCAGCAGCTTATACGTTGGGGACAGGGATCAGCCCCAGCATTTT. Protein product: CASSLYVGDRDQPQHF.

This chain connects TRBV28 to TRBJ1-2, with TRBD1 matching over 8 bases. The trim removed 3 bases at V and 8 bases at J, leaving 5 bases unmatched. Germline V gene lookup returns CDR1 MDHEN and CDR2 SYDVKM. This CDR3 has 13 residues. DNA of the CDR3: TGTGCCAGCAGTTTTCAGGGGGCGCCCGGCTACACCTTC. As protein: CASSFQGAPGYTF.